This TCR beta chain was retrieved from a study of CD8 T cells in ankylosing spondylitis. This clonotype was picked up one time. Its antigen is unidentified. Being one base from a much bigger clone, this may be a read error. Findings and caveats of the study: Reportedly, significant enrichment of disease-linked clones occurred in matched ankylosing spondylitis synovial fluid. Ankylosing spondylitis blood appeared to carry a characteristic TCR beta motif of several highly homologous variants. Past studies reported some motif variants in reactive arthritis synovial fluid and blood.

Using quantitative 5'-RACE with molecular barcodes, the authors made TCR beta libraries. TCRdb recomputed calls from the 5' RACE reads with MiXCR, one row per CDR3 protein. In the table there are 210,000 or so distinct CDR3 sequences, around 8% of which are singletons. Material for sequencing was blood, either unsorted or a sorted T cell fraction (not recorded which). The source is a female donor with ankylosing spondylitis or in good health (not recorded which).

CDR3 bases: TGCGCCAGCAGAAATACTTGGGACAGGGGAACAGATACGCAGTATTTT. It yields the protein CASRNTWDRGTDTQYF. The V gene is TRBV5-1, the J gene TRBJ2-3; 10 bases map to TRBD1. The V gene end was trimmed by 5 bases and the J gene end by 3 bases; junction bases not matched to a gene: 9. The CDR3 consists of 16 residues. Germline values: CDR1 SGHRS, CDR2 YFSETQ.